A selection of T cell receptor beta chains follows, all from one sample in a study of tumor-infiltrating lymphocytes in primary liver carcinoma. TCRdb independently ran MiXCR on the multiplex PCR reads; one entry per CDR3 protein. There are fewer than 75,000 distinct CDR3 sequences in the sample; around 64% occur only once, and around 57% lies in the top ten. Sequencing was carried out using liver tumor tissue from sampling region 2. These TCRs come from a man aged 40-49 years with primary liver carcinoma and hepatitis B virus infection. Each CDR3 is given with its conserved first and last residue. D genes are given only for firm matches. A clone size is listed for some rows: how often the clone was seen (once, few, many), or a class if it is expanded.

cdr3_length	j_call	clone_size	d_call	v_call	cdr3_aa	cdr3_nt
12	TRBJ2-5	-	-	TRBV6-5	CASSTWGEIQYF	TGTGCCAGCAGTACCTGGGGAGAGATCCAGTACTTC
15	TRBJ2-7	-	TRBD1	TRBV7-9	CASSSRQGKGYEQCF	TGTGCCAGCAGCTCTAGACAGGGGAAGGGGTACGAGCAGTGCTTC
16	TRBJ2-7	many	-	TRBV28	CASSLNPPSRTYEQYF	TGTGCCAGCAGTTTAAACCCCCCCAGCCGGACCTACGAGCAGTACTTC
18	TRBJ2-2	-	TRBD2	TRBV11-2	CANSRYTPTSANTGELFF	TGTGCCAACAGCCGTTATACTCCGACTAGCGCTAACACCGGGGAGCTGTTTTTT
14	TRBJ2-3	-	-	TRBV5-1	CASSYGHNTDTQYF	TGCGCCAGCAGCTACGGCCATAACACAGATACGCAGTATTTT
16	TRBJ2-1	-	-	TRBV11-2	CLSSLQLLSGMNEQFF	TGTCTCAGCAGCTTACAGCTCCTATCGGGAATGAATGAGCAGTTCTTC
13	TRBJ2-7	-	-	TRBV11-1	CASRGKWSYEQYF	TGTGCCAGCAGGGGGAAGTGGTCCTACGAGCAGTACTTC
12	TRBJ2-5	-	-	TRBV11-2	CASILEGVVQYF	TGTGCCAGCATTCTAGAGGGTGTGGTCCAGTACTTC
17	TRBJ2-2	-	-	TRBV11-2	CAISIALGEANTGGLFF	TGTGCCATCAGCATAGCATTAGGAGAGGCGAACACCGGGGGGCTGTTTTTT
13	TRBJ1-1	few	TRBD1	TRBV6-6	CASRPPGGTEAFF	TGTGCCAGCAGACCCCCAGGGGGCACTGAAGCTTTCTTT
15	TRBJ2-7	-	-	TRBV11-2	CASSLGWGTIYEQYF	TGTGCCAGCAGCTTAGGGTGGGGGACCATCTACGAGCAGTACTTC
15	TRBJ2-5	-	TRBD1	TRBV6-2/TRBV6-3	CASTGTGGLGETQYF	TGTGCCAGCACGGGAACAGGGGGCCTTGGGGAGACTCAGTACTTC
13	TRBJ2-7	-	TRBD1	TRBV6-5	CASRDQGAYEQYF	TGTGCCAGCAGGGACCAGGGGGCTTACGAGCAGTACTTC
16	TRBJ2-7	-	-	TRBV6-2/TRBV6-3	CAGSPQSERADYEQYF	TGTGCCGGCAGTCCCCAAAGCGAGAGGGCCGATTACGAGCAGTACTTC
13	TRBJ2-5	-	TRBD1	TRBV29-1	CSGIQGMGEAQYF	TGCAGCGGCATACAGGGGATGGGAGAGGCCCAGTACTTC
16	TRBJ2-5	-	-	TRBV11-2	CNSRQTPGEGKETQYF	TGTAACAGCAGACAAACTCCTGGCGAGGGGAAAGAGACCCAGTACTTC
16	TRBJ2-1	-	TRBD2	TRBV4-3	CSSSPQGTSGSNEQFF	TGCTCCAGCAGCCCCCAAGGGACTAGCGGGAGTAATGAGCAGTTCTTC